These 19 T cell receptor beta chains came from one sample sequenced in a study of blood T cell repertoires in COVID-19. Generated by immunoSEQ multiplex PCR, the TCRdb table keeps only in-frame clones and is missing some. Of 130,000 to 150,000 clones in the sample, roughly 80% were seen once. The sample was PBMCs or T cells enriched from blood (not recorded which). The origin of the receptors is a man between 50 and 59 years old who had recovered from COVID-19.

In this sample, this clone turned up a few times. V is TRBV7-2 and J is TRBJ2-5; a weak D match, TRBD2 (6 bases). V lost 3 bases and J 10 bases, leaving 18 bases between the germline ends. This CDR3 contains 14 residues. CDR1 and CDR2 (germline): SGHTA, FQGNSA. The CDR3 sequence: CASSFYGTVGIQYF. CDR3 nucleotides: TGTGCCAGCAGCTTTTACGGGACTGTCGGGATCCAGTACTTC.

The chain carries TRBV7-9 and TRBJ1-5; no reliable D call. The germline V gene has CDR1 SEHNR and CDR2 FQNEAQ (reference sequence). The CDR3 has 12 amino acids. V dropped 5 bases and J dropped 11 bases, with 13 bases sitting between them. In DNA, the CDR3 is TGTGCCAGCAGCCCGTCCGGCGGGACCCAGCATTTT. Encoded protein: CASSPSGGTQHF. The full variable domain, completed using reference TRBV7-9 and TRBJ1-5, is DTGVSQNPRHKITKRGQNVTFRCDPISEHNRLYWYRQTLGQGPEFLTYFQNEAQLEKSRLLSDRFSAERPKGSFSTLEIQRTEQGDSAMYLCASSPSGGTQHFGDGTRLSIL.

The V and J genes are TRBV7-3 and TRBJ2-3; TRBD2 aligns across 14 bases. Germline trimming cut 5 bases from V and 1 base from J; bases unmatched to any gene: 5. CDR1 and CDR2 from the germline V gene are SGHTA and FQGTGA. The CDR3 covers 17 residues. The DNA for the CDR3 is TGTGCCAGCAGCCCGAGGACTAGCGGGGGGCGCACAGATACGCAGTATTTT. Protein sequence: CASSPRTSGGRTDTQYF.

The J gene is TRBJ2-2, the V gene TRBV11-1; possible D gene TRBD1, 6 bases. V lost 5 bases and J lost 1, with 8 bases in between. Germline CDR1 SGHAT, CDR2 FQDESV (reference sequence). This CDR3 region has 14 residues. This CDR3 reads CASSQTGNTGELFF. CDR3 sequence (DNA): TGTGCCAGCAGCCAGACAGGGAACACCGGGGAGCTGTTTTTT.

The chain employs TRBV18 and TRBJ2-7; 11 bases are a match to TRBD1. V gave up 6 bases and J gave up 3 bases; unmatched junction bases: 10. This CDR3 comprises 16 residues. Germline values: CDR1 KGHSH, CDR2 LQKENI. CDR3: CASSQSPGTGGYEQYF. The CDR3 DNA is TGTGCCAGCTCTCAAAGTCCCGGGACAGGGGGCTACGAGCAGTACTTC.

This clone was picked up one time. The gene calls are TRBV7-9 and TRBJ1-5, with no clear D. The ends were cut back, 1 base at V and 1 base at J, with 5 bases in the middle. This CDR3 has 14 amino acids. Looked up from germline, CDR1 is SEHNR and CDR2 is FQNEAQ (reference sequence). For the CDR3, the DNA is TGTGCCAGCAGCTTAGACTTCAGCAATCAGCCCCAGCATTTT. Its translation is CASSLDFSNQPQHF.

V is TRBV7-9 and J is TRBJ2-1; D is undetermined. In germline, CDR1 is SEHNR, CDR2 FQNEAQ (reference sequence). The length of the CDR3 is 13 residues. With 7 bases removed from V and 1 base from J, the gap between germline ends came to 8 bases. The DNA of the CDR3 is TGTGCCAGCACCCTACGGTCCTACAATGAGCAGTTCTTC. Protein sequence: CASTLRSYNEQFF.

V is TRBV9 and J is TRBJ1-1; D not resolved. Germline CDR1 and CDR2: SGDLS and YYNGEE. This CDR3 spans 14 amino acids. V was cut by 7 bases and J by 4 bases, with 17 bases left in between. CDR3 sequence: CASGDPIGATEAFF. The CDR3 DNA is TGTGCCAGCGGTGACCCGATTGGAGCCACTGAAGCTTTCTTT. Full variable domain (outside the CDR3, taken from reference TRBV9 and TRBJ1-1): DSGVTQTPKHLITATGQRVTLRCSPRSGDLSVYWYQQSLDQGLQFLIQYYNGEERAKGNILERFSAQQFPDLHSELNLSSLELGDSALYFCASGDPIGATEAFFGQGTRLTVV.

This chain links TRBV6-5 with TRBJ1-6; 8 bases line up with TRBD1. This CDR3 has 15 amino acids. Germline V gives CDR1 MNHEY, CDR2 SVGAGI. V was pared by 2 bases and J by 5 bases, with 2 bases of the junction left unmatched. The CDR3 protein is CASSYAGGDNSPLHF. The DNA of the CDR3 is TGTGCCAGCAGTTACGCAGGGGGCGATAATTCACCCCTCCACTTT.

J is TRBJ1-5 and V is TRBV19; 7 bases map to TRBD1. This CDR3 contains 14 residues. Unmatched junction bases numbered 8, after V lost 8 bases and J lost 4 bases. Looked up from germline, CDR1 is LNHDA and CDR2 is SQIVND (reference sequence). CDR3: CASGDSRSNQPQHF. The CDR3 DNA sequence: TGTGCCAGTGGGGACAGCCGGTCAAATCAGCCCCAGCATTTT. The whole variable domain, filled in from reference TRBV19 and TRBJ1-5, reads DGGITQSPKYLFRKEGQNVTLSCEQNLNHDAMYWYRQDPGQGLRLIYYSQIVNDFQKGDIAEGYSVSREKKESFPLTVTSAQKNPTAFYLCASGDSRSNQPQHFGDGTRLSIL.

The V gene is TRBV6-4, the J gene TRBJ2-5, with D maybe TRBD1 (5 bases). The germline CDR1 and CDR2 sequences are MRHNA and SNTAGT. Trimming stripped 7 bases from V and 0 bases from J, with 12 bases between. CDR3 length equals 14 residues. CDR3 residues: CASTGLRYQETQYF. CDR3 nucleotides: TGTGCCAGCACAGGGTTGAGGTACCAAGAGACCCAGTACTTC.

The chain couples TRBV6-5 to TRBJ1-3, with 7 bases that match TRBD1. Germline CDR1 and CDR2: MNHEY and SVGAGI. This CDR3 region has 15 residues. Losses at the gene ends were 7 bases for V and 11 bases for J; bases not matched to a gene: 17. The CDR3 region is CASTDSPGQPGSIYF. The CDR3 bases are TGTGCCAGCACCGACTCACCGGGACAGCCCGGGTCCATATATTTT.

This chain connects TRBV29-1 to TRBJ2-7, with TRBD1 matching 10 bases. V shed 4 bases and J 3 bases; nucleotides not matched to a gene: 9. The germline V gene has CDR1 SQVTM and CDR2 ANQGSEA. This CDR3 has 15 residues. The chain's CDR3 is CSVAGPRTGGYEQYF. The CDR3 region has the DNA TGCAGCGTTGCGGGTCCAAGGACAGGGGGCTACGAGCAGTACTTC.

The chain is built from TRBV12-2 and TRBJ2-6; TRBD1, the D gene given by the table, was not confirmed from the DNA. TRBV12-2 is listed as a pseudogene. The CDR3 is 23 amino acids. The CDR3 region is CASRLAMVPPGQGLCSGANVLTF. Here the CDR3 DNA reads TGTGCAAGTCGCTTAGCGATGGTCCCCCCGGGACAGGGGTTATGCTCTGGGGCCAACGTCCTGACTTTC.

The rearrangement joins TRBV4-3 to TRBJ2-7; 7 positions agree with TRBD1. This CDR3 region has 14 residues. From germline, CDR1 is LGHNA and CDR2 YSLEER. With 2 bases clipped from V and 0 bases from J, the junction kept 1 base outside the gene matches. CDR3 DNA: TGCGCCAGCAGCCAACGACAGGGCTCCTACGAGCAGTACTTC. Protein: CASSQRQGSYEQYF.

The chain has TRBV19 and TRBJ2-3, with 8 bases lining up with TRBD1. Trimming took 5 bases from V and 5 from J; bases not matched to a gene: 6. The CDR3 loop spans 14 amino acids. CDR1 is LNHDA and CDR2 is SQIVND in the germline V gene (reference sequence). This chain's CDR3 is CASSPDRDIDTQYF. The CDR3 DNA reads TGTGCCAGTAGTCCGGACAGGGACATAGATACGCAGTATTTT.

J is TRBJ1-2 and V is TRBV18; a possible D gene is TRBD1 (5 bases). Trimming took off 3 bases at V and 8 bases at J, with 16 bases between the two ends. The germline gives CDR1 KGHSH, CDR2 LQKENI. There are 14 residues in the CDR3. In DNA form, the CDR3 reads TGTGCCAGCTCACCTACGGACACGGGAGGCGGCTACACCTTC. Amino acid sequence: CASSPTDTGGGYTF.

The CDR3 spells CASRGAEQYF. The CDR3 region has the DNA TGTGCCAGCAGGGGGGCCGAGCAGTACTTC. V is TRBV2 and J is TRBJ2-7; tentatively, D is TRBD1 (6 bases). Per germline, CDR1 SNHLY and CDR2 FYNNEI. The V end lost 6 bases, the J end lost 6 bases, and 6 bases lay between the germline ends. The CDR3 totals 10 residues.

The chain couples TRBV5-1 to TRBJ2-7; the match to TRBD1 covers 9 bases. The CDR3 contains 16 residues. Germline CDR1 and CDR2: SGHRS and YFSETQ. V shed 2 bases and J 0 bases; nucleotides not matched to a gene: 6. The DNA of the CDR3 is TGCGCCAGCAGCTTAGGGACAGGGAAAAACTCCTACGAGCAGTACTTC. Residues: CASSLGTGKNSYEQYF. The full variable domain, completed using reference TRBV5-1 and TRBJ2-7, is KAGVTQTPRYLIKTRGQQVTLSCSPISGHRSVSWYQQTPGQGLQFLFEYFSETQRNKGNFPGRFSGRQFSNSRSEMNVSTLELGDSALYLCASSLGTGKNSYEQYFGPGTRLTVT.